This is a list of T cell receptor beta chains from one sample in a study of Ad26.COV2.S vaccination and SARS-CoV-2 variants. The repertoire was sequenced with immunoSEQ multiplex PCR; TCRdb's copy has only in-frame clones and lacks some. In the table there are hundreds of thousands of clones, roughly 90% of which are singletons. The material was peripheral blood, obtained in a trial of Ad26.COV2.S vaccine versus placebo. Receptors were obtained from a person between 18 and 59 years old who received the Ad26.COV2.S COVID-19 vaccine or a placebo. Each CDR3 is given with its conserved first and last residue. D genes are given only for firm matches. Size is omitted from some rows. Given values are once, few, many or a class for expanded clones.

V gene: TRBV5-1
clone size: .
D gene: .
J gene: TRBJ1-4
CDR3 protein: CASSFGGGDEKLFF
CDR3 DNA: TGCGCCAGCAGCTTTGGGGGAGGAGATGAAAAACTGTTTTTT

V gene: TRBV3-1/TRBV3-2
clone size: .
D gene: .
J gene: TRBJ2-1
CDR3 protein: CASSRYNEQFF
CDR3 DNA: TGTGCCAGCAGCCGGTACAATGAGCAGTTCTTC

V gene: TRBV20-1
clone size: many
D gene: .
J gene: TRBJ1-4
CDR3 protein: CSASGGVGEKLFF
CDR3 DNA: TGCAGTGCTAGTGGAGGGGTCGGGGAAAAACTGTTTTTT

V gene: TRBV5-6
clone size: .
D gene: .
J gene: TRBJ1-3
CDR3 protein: CASSLGQIAGNTIYF
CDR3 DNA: TGTGCCAGCAGCTTGGGCCAGATAGCTGGAAACACCATATATTTT

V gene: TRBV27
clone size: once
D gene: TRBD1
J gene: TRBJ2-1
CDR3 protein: CASSLGGQGDNEQFF
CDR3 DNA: TGTGCCAGCAGTTTGGGGGGACAGGGGGACAATGAGCAGTTCTTC

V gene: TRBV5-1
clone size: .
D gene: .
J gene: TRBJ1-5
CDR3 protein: CASSLAPDQPQHF
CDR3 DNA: TGCGCCAGCAGCTTGGCCCCCGATCAGCCCCAGCATTTT

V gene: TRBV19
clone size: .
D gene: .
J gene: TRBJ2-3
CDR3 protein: CASSPGDSLWWSTDTQYF
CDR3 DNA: TGTGCCAGCTCACCAGGGGATTCTCTATGGTGGTCCACAGATACGCAGTATTTT

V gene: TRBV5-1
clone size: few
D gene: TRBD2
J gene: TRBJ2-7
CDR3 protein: CASRSAPGGRGYEQYF
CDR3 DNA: TGCGCCAGCAGATCAGCCCCCGGCGGGAGAGGCTACGAGCAGTACTTC

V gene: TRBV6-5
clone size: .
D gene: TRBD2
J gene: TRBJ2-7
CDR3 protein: CASRDREGYEQYF
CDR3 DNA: TGTGCCAGCAGAGACCGGGAGGGCTACGAGCAGTACTTC

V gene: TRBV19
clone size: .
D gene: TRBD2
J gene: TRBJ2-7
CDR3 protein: CASGTSYEQYF
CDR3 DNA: TGTGCCAGCGGGACTAGCTACGAGCAGTACTTC

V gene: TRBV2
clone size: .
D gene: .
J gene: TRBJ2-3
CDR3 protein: CASGKRTSTDTQYF
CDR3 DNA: TGTGCCAGCGGAAAACGGACTAGCACAGATACGCAGTATTTT

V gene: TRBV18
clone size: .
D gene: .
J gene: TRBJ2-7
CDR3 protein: CASSPTGGGREQYF
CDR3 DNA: TGTGCCAGCTCACCAACCGGAGGAGGGCGAGAGCAGTACTTC

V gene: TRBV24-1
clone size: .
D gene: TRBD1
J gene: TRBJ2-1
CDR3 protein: CATSDPGQEDNEQFF
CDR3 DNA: TGTGCCACCAGTGATCCAGGACAGGAGGACAATGAGCAGTTCTTC

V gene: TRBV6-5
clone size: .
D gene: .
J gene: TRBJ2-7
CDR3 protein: CASSYGAEQYF
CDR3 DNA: TGTGCCAGCAGTTATGGTGCCGAGCAGTACTTC